These T cell receptor beta chains were read from a single sample in a study of cytomegalovirus exposure and HLA in healthy donors. The method was immunoSEQ multiplex PCR; TCRdb's version includes in-frame clones alone and lacks a portion of them. The table records 99,000 or so clones, more than 60% of them present only once. The sequenced sample was PBMCs. The receptors originated from a man aged 30-40 years in good health and CMV-seronegative. Each CDR3 is given with its conserved first and last residue. D genes are given only for firm matches. Part of the rows lack a size; the others show once, few, many or a class for expanded clones.

D gene: -
V gene: TRBV4-1
clone size: few
J gene: TRBJ1-6
CDR3 DNA: TGCGCCAGCAGCCATAGGACAGACTATAATTCACCCCTCCACTTT
CDR3 protein: CASSHRTDYNSPLHF

D gene: -
V gene: TRBV7-6
clone size: -
J gene: TRBJ2-5
CDR3 DNA: TGTGCCAGCAGCTTAGGGCAGTACCAAGAGACCCAGTACTTC
CDR3 protein: CASSLGQYQETQYF

D gene: -
V gene: TRBV28
clone size: -
J gene: TRBJ1-1
CDR3 DNA: TGTGCCAGCATACTCTCTGACAGGACCCACGGGGCTTTCTTT
CDR3 protein: CASILSDRTHGAFF

D gene: TRBD1
V gene: TRBV15
clone size: -
J gene: TRBJ1-1
CDR3 DNA: TGTGCCACCAGCAGAGCAGGGACAGTACGTGAAGCTTTCTTT
CDR3 protein: CATSRAGTVREAFF

D gene: -
V gene: TRBV28
clone size: -
J gene: TRBJ1-1
CDR3 DNA: TGTGCCAGCAGTGCCCCCGACTCCCTTTACACTGAAGCTTTCTTT
CDR3 protein: CASSAPDSLYTEAFF

D gene: -
V gene: TRBV18
clone size: -
J gene: TRBJ1-3
CDR3 DNA: TGTGCCAGCTCACCCCCGGGGGGGGACACCATATATTTT
CDR3 protein: CASSPPGGDTIYF

D gene: TRBD1
V gene: TRBV27
clone size: -
J gene: TRBJ1-1
CDR3 DNA: TGTGCCAGCATTTTCCCGACAGGGGGCGACACTGAAGCTTTCTTT
CDR3 protein: CASIFPTGGDTEAFF

D gene: TRBD1
V gene: TRBV5-1
clone size: once
J gene: TRBJ1-1
CDR3 DNA: TGCGCCAGCACCCCAGGGGGCACGACTGAAGCTTTCTTT
CDR3 protein: CASTPGGTTEAFF

D gene: TRBD1
V gene: TRBV7-9
clone size: -
J gene: TRBJ2-5
CDR3 DNA: TGTGCCAGCAGCCCGACCAGGGGGGAGACCCAGTACTTC
CDR3 protein: CASSPTRGETQYF

D gene: -
V gene: TRBV5-1
clone size: -
J gene: TRBJ1-2
CDR3 DNA: TGCGCCAGCAGCTTGGTACAGTCGTCGGTGTGGGGCTACACCTTC
CDR3 protein: CASSLVQSSVWGYTF